This T cell receptor beta chain was retrieved from a study of T-cell reconstitution after alpha-beta-depleted transplantation in children. This CDR3 is 12 amino acids long. V dropped 4 bases and J dropped 8 bases, with 14 bases sitting between them. Germline lookup yields CDR1 DFQATT and CDR2 SNEGSKA (reference sequence). Unique molecular identifiers were incorporated into the prepared TCRbeta library. TCRdb re-called the PCR reads through MiXCR, storing one row per CDR3 protein. The data show around 530,000 distinct CDR3 sequences, approximately 29% seen once. The chain joins TRBV20-1 to TRBJ1-2; D is unresolved. This receptor was identified in a human donor who donated a stem cell graft to a child with aplastic anemia. Sequenced here: PBMCs from the stem cell graft donor, sampled from the stem cell graft. For the CDR3, the DNA is TGCAGTGCTACCCTCGACCCGTGGGGCTACACCTTC. Protein sequence: CSATLDPWGYTF.